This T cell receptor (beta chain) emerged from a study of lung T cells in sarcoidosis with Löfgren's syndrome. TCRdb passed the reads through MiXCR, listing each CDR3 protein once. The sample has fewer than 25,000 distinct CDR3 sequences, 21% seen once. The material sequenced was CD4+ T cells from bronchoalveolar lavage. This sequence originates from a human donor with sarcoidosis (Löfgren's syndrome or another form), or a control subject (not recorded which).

Here the CDR3 reads CASSDSTSANEQYF. The CDR3 nucleotides are TGTGCCAGCAGTGACTCGACTAGCGCAAACGAGCAGTACTTC. The genes are TRBV2 and TRBJ2-7; TRBD2 agrees at 8 bases. The CDR3 consists of 14 residues. Per the germline V gene, CDR1 is SNHLY and CDR2 is FYNNEI. Unmatched junction bases numbered 6, after V lost 3 bases and J lost 5 bases.